These T cell receptor beta chains were read from a single sample in a study of spatial heterogeneity in lung cancer. One entry per CDR3 protein results from TCRdb running MiXCR on the 5' RACE reads. The sample contains about 120,000 distinct CDR3 sequences, 12% of which appear only once. The sequences come from PBMCs, collected at follow-up. The receptor source for this set is a male donor with early-stage non-small cell lung cancer. The CDR3 runs from the conserved cysteine through the conserved F or W. The D gene is left open where the match is weak. Clone sizes are given selectively: once, few, many, or a class where the clone is expanded.

d_gene: -; j_gene: TRBJ2-1; abundance: few; v_gene: TRBV6-5; CDR3nt: TGTGCCAGCAGTTACAGGGGCCTATACAATGAGCAGTTCTTC; CDR3aa: CASSYRGLYNEQFF
d_gene: -; j_gene: TRBJ1-5; abundance: -; v_gene: TRBV28; CDR3nt: TGTGCCAGCACTACCGCTCGTGATCAGCCCCAGCATTTT; CDR3aa: CASTTARDQPQHF
d_gene: -; j_gene: TRBJ1-2; abundance: few; v_gene: TRBV5-4; CDR3nt: TGTGCCAGCAGCTTGGATTTGGGTGAGGGCTACACCTTC; CDR3aa: CASSLDLGEGYTF
d_gene: -; j_gene: TRBJ2-1; abundance: many; v_gene: TRBV9; CDR3nt: TGTGCCAGCAGCGTATGGACAGGGAGGGACAATGAGCAGTTCTTC; CDR3aa: CASSVWTGRDNEQFF
d_gene: -; j_gene: TRBJ1-5; abundance: many; v_gene: TRBV10-3; CDR3nt: TGTGCCATCAGTGACCCGTCACAGGGAGGCAATCAGCCCCAGCATTTT; CDR3aa: CAISDPSQGGNQPQHF
d_gene: TRBD1; j_gene: TRBJ1-6; abundance: -; v_gene: TRBV4-1; CDR3nt: TGCGCCAGCAGCCAGCTCCCGGGACAGGGAAATTCACCCCTCCACTTT; CDR3aa: CASSQLPGQGNSPLHF
d_gene: TRBD1; j_gene: TRBJ2-2; abundance: few; v_gene: TRBV2; CDR3nt: TGTGCCAGCACGCAGGGGGCGAGCACCGGGGAGCTGTTTTTT; CDR3aa: CASTQGASTGELFF
d_gene: TRBD1; j_gene: TRBJ2-7; abundance: few; v_gene: TRBV7-2; CDR3nt: TGTGCCAGCAGCCGCCGGGACAGATCCTACGAGCAGTACTTC; CDR3aa: CASSRRDRSYEQYF
d_gene: -; j_gene: TRBJ2-3; abundance: many; v_gene: TRBV11-2; CDR3nt: TGTGCGGCGTCAGCTGGCTATACAGATACGCAGTATTTT; CDR3aa: CAASAGYTDTQYF
d_gene: -; j_gene: TRBJ2-5; abundance: many; v_gene: TRBV20-1; CDR3nt: TGCAGTGCTAGTCTCCCTTTTGGCGGGTCACAAGAGACCCAGTACTTC; CDR3aa: CSASLPFGGSQETQYF
d_gene: -; j_gene: TRBJ1-1; abundance: -; v_gene: TRBV30; CDR3nt: TGTGCCTGGTCTAGGACGGAGAACACTGAAGCTTTCTTT; CDR3aa: CAWSRTENTEAFF
d_gene: -; j_gene: TRBJ2-5; abundance: few; v_gene: TRBV5-1; CDR3nt: TGCGCCAGCAGCTTGGCCGGAGGGTCGAATACGGAGACCCAGTACTTC; CDR3aa: CASSLAGGSNTETQYF
d_gene: TRBD2; j_gene: TRBJ2-1; abundance: many; v_gene: TRBV20-1; CDR3nt: TGCAGTGCACCGTTACTAGCGGGGGAGCAGTTCTTC; CDR3aa: CSAPLLAGEQFF
d_gene: -; j_gene: TRBJ2-7; abundance: many; v_gene: TRBV7-8; CDR3nt: TGTGCCAGCAGCTTAGCGCCCGGGGCCTACGAGCAGTACTTC; CDR3aa: CASSLAPGAYEQYF
d_gene: TRBD1; j_gene: TRBJ1-2; abundance: many; v_gene: TRBV5-1; CDR3nt: TGCGCCAGCAGCTTCTCCCGGACAGGGATGGATGGCTACACCTTC; CDR3aa: CASSFSRTGMDGYTF
d_gene: TRBD1; j_gene: TRBJ1-6; abundance: many; v_gene: TRBV9; CDR3nt: TGTGCCAGCAGCGTAGGGACAGGGTATTCACCCCTCCACTTT; CDR3aa: CASSVGTGYSPLHF
d_gene: -; j_gene: TRBJ1-3; abundance: many; v_gene: TRBV7-8; CDR3nt: TGTGCCAGCGGTTCAGGGGAAGGATACACCATATATTTT; CDR3aa: CASGSGEGYTIYF
d_gene: -; j_gene: TRBJ1-1; abundance: -; v_gene: TRBV12-3/TRBV12-4; CDR3nt: TGTGCCAGCAGTTTAAATGGATGGAACACTGAAGCTTTCTTT; CDR3aa: CASSLNGWNTEAFF
d_gene: TRBD1; j_gene: TRBJ1-4; abundance: many; v_gene: TRBV5-1; CDR3nt: TGCGCCAGCAGCTTGGCCAGGGGGCGTAATGAAAAACTGTTTTTT; CDR3aa: CASSLARGRNEKLFF
d_gene: TRBD1; j_gene: TRBJ2-5; abundance: many; v_gene: TRBV11-2; CDR3nt: TGTGCCAGCAGCCCCCGGGACAGGGGTTATGAGACCCAGTACTTC; CDR3aa: CASSPRDRGYETQYF
d_gene: -; j_gene: TRBJ1-2; abundance: -; v_gene: TRBV20-1; CDR3nt: TGCAGTGCTTCCGGACAGCCAACTTTGAACTATGGCTACACCTTC; CDR3aa: CSASGQPTLNYGYTF
d_gene: -; j_gene: TRBJ1-2; abundance: -; v_gene: TRBV20-1; CDR3nt: TGCAGTGCTCCCAACCGGGGGGAGAACTATGGCTACACCTTC; CDR3aa: CSAPNRGENYGYTF
d_gene: -; j_gene: TRBJ1-2; abundance: many; v_gene: TRBV20-1; CDR3nt: TGCAGTGCTAGGACCCCTAGGGGGAGATTTGGGTATGGCTACACCTTC; CDR3aa: CSARTPRGRFGYGYTF
d_gene: TRBD1; j_gene: TRBJ2-7; abundance: -; v_gene: TRBV6-2/TRBV6-3; CDR3nt: TGTGCCAGCACCTTCGACAGGGGGCCCTACGAGCAGTACTTC; CDR3aa: CASTFDRGPYEQYF
d_gene: TRBD2; j_gene: TRBJ2-1; abundance: few; v_gene: TRBV29-1; CDR3nt: TGCAGCGCTTGGACTAGCGGGGCCAATGAGCAGTTCTTC; CDR3aa: CSAWTSGANEQFF
d_gene: -; j_gene: TRBJ1-5; abundance: few; v_gene: TRBV7-6; CDR3nt: TGTGCCAGCAGCTTAGGGGCGACTTTCAATCAGCCCCAGCATTTT; CDR3aa: CASSLGATFNQPQHF
d_gene: -; j_gene: TRBJ1-4; abundance: few; v_gene: TRBV19; CDR3nt: TGTGCCAGTAGTATTAAGGCCACCGGGCCCCGACCCGGAATTAATGAAAAACTGTTTTTT; CDR3aa: CASSIKATGPRPGINEKLFF
d_gene: -; j_gene: TRBJ1-5; abundance: many; v_gene: TRBV18; CDR3nt: TGTGCCAGCTCACCAGATGGGCAGGGTAATCAGCCCCAGCATTTT; CDR3aa: CASSPDGQGNQPQHF
d_gene: -; j_gene: TRBJ1-6; abundance: many; v_gene: TRBV5-5; CDR3nt: TGTGCCAGCAGCTGGGATCGCCGGAGCTCCTATAATTCACCCCTCCACTTT; CDR3aa: CASSWDRRSSYNSPLHF
d_gene: -; j_gene: TRBJ1-5; abundance: -; v_gene: TRBV30; CDR3nt: TGTGCCTGGAGTCCAGAACAGAATCAGCCCCAGCATTTT; CDR3aa: CAWSPEQNQPQHF
d_gene: -; j_gene: TRBJ2-3; abundance: few; v_gene: TRBV7-9; CDR3nt: TGTGCCAGCAGCTTACTCGGGACCGCAAGAACGCAGTATTTT; CDR3aa: CASSLLGTARTQYF
d_gene: -; j_gene: TRBJ2-3; abundance: -; v_gene: TRBV5-1; CDR3nt: TGCGCCAGCAGCTTTAGGGGCTCAGATACGCAGTATTTT; CDR3aa: CASSFRGSDTQYF
d_gene: TRBD2; j_gene: TRBJ2-5; abundance: many; v_gene: TRBV4-3; CDR3nt: TGCGCCAGCAGCCAAACTCCTAGCGGGGGAGAGACCCAGTACTTC; CDR3aa: CASSQTPSGGETQYF
d_gene: TRBD1; j_gene: TRBJ1-6; abundance: once; v_gene: TRBV6-6; CDR3nt: TGTGCCAGCAGCCCAACAGGGGGCGCAAGTAATTCACCCCTCCACTTT; CDR3aa: CASSPTGGASNSPLHF
d_gene: -; j_gene: TRBJ2-7; abundance: -; v_gene: TRBV6-5; CDR3nt: TGTGCCAGCAGTTACGTCAGGGCCACTTCCTACGAGCAGTACTTC; CDR3aa: CASSYVRATSYEQYF
d_gene: -; j_gene: TRBJ1-6; abundance: many; v_gene: TRBV19; CDR3nt: TGTGCCAGCCAGACGGGGAGGTCACCCCTCCACTTT; CDR3aa: CASQTGRSPLHF
d_gene: -; j_gene: TRBJ1-4; abundance: many; v_gene: TRBV20-1; CDR3nt: TGCAGTGCTACAGGCGGGAATGAAAAACTGTTTTTT; CDR3aa: CSATGGNEKLFF
d_gene: -; j_gene: TRBJ2-5; abundance: few; v_gene: TRBV6-2/TRBV6-3; CDR3nt: TGTGCCAGCCAGGGACACCACGTCGAGGCCCAGTACTTC; CDR3aa: CASQGHHVEAQYF
d_gene: TRBD1; j_gene: TRBJ2-3; abundance: few; v_gene: TRBV24-1; CDR3nt: TGTGCCACCAGTGATCCCGGACAGGGGGCATCAGATACGCAGTATTTT; CDR3aa: CATSDPGQGASDTQYF
d_gene: TRBD1; j_gene: TRBJ1-2; abundance: many; v_gene: TRBV7-8; CDR3nt: TGTGCCAGCAGCCCACGACAGGGACGCGGCTACACCTTC; CDR3aa: CASSPRQGRGYTF
d_gene: -; j_gene: TRBJ2-2; abundance: few; v_gene: TRBV2; CDR3nt: TGTGCCAGCAGTGAAGATGGGACCGGGGAGCTGTTTTTT; CDR3aa: CASSEDGTGELFF
d_gene: -; j_gene: TRBJ1-5; abundance: many; v_gene: TRBV10-3; CDR3nt: TGTGCCATCAGTTCTGACCCGGGACGGCCTAATCAGCCCCAGCATTTT; CDR3aa: CAISSDPGRPNQPQHF
d_gene: -; j_gene: TRBJ2-7; abundance: -; v_gene: TRBV21-1; CDR3nt: TGTGCCAGCAGCAAAGGTATCGGGGGGGCTGCGTACGAGCAGTACTTC; CDR3aa: CASSKGIGGAAYEQYF
d_gene: -; j_gene: TRBJ2-7; abundance: -; v_gene: TRBV10-3; CDR3nt: TGTGCCATCAGTGAGGAGGGGATGGGATACTACGAGCAGTACTTC; CDR3aa: CAISEEGMGYYEQYF
d_gene: -; j_gene: TRBJ1-5; abundance: many; v_gene: TRBV6-6; CDR3nt: TGTGCCAGCACTCAGGCAGGAGGCAATCAGCCCCAGCATTTT; CDR3aa: CASTQAGGNQPQHF
d_gene: -; j_gene: TRBJ1-6; abundance: few; v_gene: TRBV18; CDR3nt: TGTGCCAGCTCACCAGGGAGAGATAATTCACCCCTCCACTTT; CDR3aa: CASSPGRDNSPLHF